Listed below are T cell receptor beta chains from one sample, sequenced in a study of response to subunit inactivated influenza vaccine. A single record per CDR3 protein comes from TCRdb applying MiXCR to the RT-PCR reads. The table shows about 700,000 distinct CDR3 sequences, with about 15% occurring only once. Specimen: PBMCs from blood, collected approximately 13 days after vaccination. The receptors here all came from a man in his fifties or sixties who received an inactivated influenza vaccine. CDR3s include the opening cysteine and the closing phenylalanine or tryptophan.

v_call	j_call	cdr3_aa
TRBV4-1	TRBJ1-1	CASSQGEGVNTEAFF
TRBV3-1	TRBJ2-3	CASSHRSARETDTQYF
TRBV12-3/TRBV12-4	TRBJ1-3	CASSFLGSSGNTIYF
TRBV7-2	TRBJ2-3	CASSLRGRALNADTQYF
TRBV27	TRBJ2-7	CASRKLAGGFEQYF
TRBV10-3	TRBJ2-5	CAISDLTETQYF
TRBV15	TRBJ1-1	CATSRDGKGGAFF
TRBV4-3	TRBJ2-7	CASSQVNGYEQYF
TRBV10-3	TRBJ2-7	CATKDYEQYF
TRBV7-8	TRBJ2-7	CASSYERWSYEQYF
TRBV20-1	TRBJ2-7	CSASRGNGEQYF
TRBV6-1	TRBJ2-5	CASSEPPETQYF
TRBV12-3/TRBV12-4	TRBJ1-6	CASSFEGRSPLHF
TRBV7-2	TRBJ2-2	CASSLAGTQGGELFF
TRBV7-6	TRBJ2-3	CASSIPLGAGGDNTDTQYF
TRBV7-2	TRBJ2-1	CASSFTGTGIYNEQFF
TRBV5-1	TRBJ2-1	CASSHLPGQFNEQFF
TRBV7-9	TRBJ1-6	CPSSPDRNLLHF
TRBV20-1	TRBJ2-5	CSATAGGRETQYF
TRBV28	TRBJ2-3	CASTHGRVDTQYF
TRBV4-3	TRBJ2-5	CASSQTTTETQYF
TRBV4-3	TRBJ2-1	CASSFGGLAGFSYNEQFF
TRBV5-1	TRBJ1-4	CASSLGRGEKLFF
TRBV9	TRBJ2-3	CASSYYRSTDTQYF
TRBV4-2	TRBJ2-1	CASSPGLAGEPPYNEQFF
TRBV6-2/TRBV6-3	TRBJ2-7	CASNYGWDIYEQYF
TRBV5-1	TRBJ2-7	CASSLDGDYEQYF
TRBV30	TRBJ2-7	CAFGTGNYEQYF
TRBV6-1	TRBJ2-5	CASSERQGVQETQYF
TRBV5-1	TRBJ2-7	CASSRTAGAWEQYF
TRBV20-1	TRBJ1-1	CSAPNPGRMNTEAFF
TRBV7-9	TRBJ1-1	CASSPTGRPTEAFF
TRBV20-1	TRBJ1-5	CSATRQGGSNQPQHF
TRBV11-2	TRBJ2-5	CASSLILRLAGGHQETQYF
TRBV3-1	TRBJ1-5	CASSQEAGGARQPQHF
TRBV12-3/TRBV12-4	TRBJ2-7	CASSLNAAYEQYF